The present T cell receptor (beta chain) was sequenced within a study of control samples from healthy donors and cancer patients. Using immunoSEQ multiplex PCR, the repertoire was profiled, and TCRdb retains in-frame clones only, with some absent. The repertoire holds some 190,000 clones, roughly nine tenths seen once, with about 1.7% in the top ten. Sequencing was performed on blood. The clonotype comes from a man aged 25 to 40 in good health.

The CDR3 sequence is CASSPDSSLSNQPQHF. For the CDR3, the DNA is TGTGCCAGCTCACCGGACAGCTCCCTTAGCAATCAGCCCCAGCATTTT. V is TRBV18 and J is TRBJ1-5; possibly TRBD1 for D (6 bases). Germline CDR1 is KGHSH and CDR2 is LQKENI. The length of the CDR3 is 16 residues. V was clipped by 3 bases and J by 0 bases, with 12 bases between them.